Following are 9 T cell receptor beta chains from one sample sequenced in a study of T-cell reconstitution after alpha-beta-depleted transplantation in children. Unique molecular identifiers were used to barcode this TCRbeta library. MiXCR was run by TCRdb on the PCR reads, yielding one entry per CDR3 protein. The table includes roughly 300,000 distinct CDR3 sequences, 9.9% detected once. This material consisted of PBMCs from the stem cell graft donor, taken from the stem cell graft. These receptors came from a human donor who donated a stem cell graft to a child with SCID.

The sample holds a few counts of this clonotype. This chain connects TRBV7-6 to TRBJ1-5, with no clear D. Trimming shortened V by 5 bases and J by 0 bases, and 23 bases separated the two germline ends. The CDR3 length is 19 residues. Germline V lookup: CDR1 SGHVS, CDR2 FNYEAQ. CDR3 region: CASSVLMFPRRLSNQPQHF. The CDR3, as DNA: TGTGCCAGCAGCGTCTTAATGTTCCCCCGTCGACTTAGCAATCAGCCCCAGCATTTT. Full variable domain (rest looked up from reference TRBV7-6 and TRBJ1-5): GAGVSQSPRYKVTKRGQDVALRCDPISGHVSLYWYRQALGQGPEFLTYFNYEAQQDKSGLPNDRFSAERPEGSISTLTIQRTEQRDSAMYRCASSVLMFPRRLSNQPQHFGDGTRLSIL.

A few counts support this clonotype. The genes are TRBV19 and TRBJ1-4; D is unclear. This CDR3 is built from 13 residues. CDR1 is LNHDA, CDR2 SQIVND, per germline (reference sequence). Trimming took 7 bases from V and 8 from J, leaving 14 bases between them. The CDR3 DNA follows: TGTGCCAGTACCCCCCGGAGAAACGAAAAACTGTTTTTT. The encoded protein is CASTPRRNEKLFF. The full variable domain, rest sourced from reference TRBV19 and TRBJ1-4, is DGGITQSPKYLFRKEGQNVTLSCEQNLNHDAMYWYRQDPGQGLRLIYYSQIVNDFQKGDIAEGYSVSREKKESFPLTVTSAQKNPTAFYLCASTPRRNEKLFFGSGTQLSVL.

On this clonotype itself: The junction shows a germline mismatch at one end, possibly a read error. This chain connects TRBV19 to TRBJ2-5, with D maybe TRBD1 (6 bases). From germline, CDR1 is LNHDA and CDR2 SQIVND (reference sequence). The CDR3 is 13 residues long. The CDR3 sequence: CASSTMERQGQFF. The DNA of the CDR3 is TGTGCCAGTAGTACCATGGAGCGTCAGGGGCAATTCTTC.

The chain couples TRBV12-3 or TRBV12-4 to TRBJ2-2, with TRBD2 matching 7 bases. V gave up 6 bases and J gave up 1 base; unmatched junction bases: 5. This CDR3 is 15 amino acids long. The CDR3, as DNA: TGTGCCAGCAGCATAGCGGGCGGGAACACCGGGGAGCTGTTTTTT. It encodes CASSIAGGNTGELFF.

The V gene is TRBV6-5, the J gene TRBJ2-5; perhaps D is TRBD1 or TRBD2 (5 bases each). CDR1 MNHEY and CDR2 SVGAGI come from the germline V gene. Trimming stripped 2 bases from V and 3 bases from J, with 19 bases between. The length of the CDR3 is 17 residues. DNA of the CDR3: TGTGCCAGCAGTTACCCTCCCCAGGGAGAGGGGAAAGAGACCCAGTACTTC. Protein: CASSYPPQGEGKETQYF.

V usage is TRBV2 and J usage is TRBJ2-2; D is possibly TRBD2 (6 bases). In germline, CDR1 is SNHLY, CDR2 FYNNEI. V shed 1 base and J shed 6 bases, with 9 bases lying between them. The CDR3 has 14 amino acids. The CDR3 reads CASSEGGAAGELFF. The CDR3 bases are TGTGCCAGCAGTGAAGGCGGGGCGGCCGGGGAGCTGTTTTTT.

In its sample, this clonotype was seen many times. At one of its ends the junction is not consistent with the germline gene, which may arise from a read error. CDR3 region: CASSPGDSSYNEQFF. For the CDR3, the DNA is TGCGCCAGCAGCCCAGGGGACAGCTCCTACAATGAGCAGTTCTTC. The chain joins TRBV18 to TRBJ2-1, with 7 bases fitting TRBD1. Germline V lookup: CDR1 KGHSH, CDR2 LQKENI. CDR3 length: 15 amino acids. Full variable domain (outside the CDR3, taken from reference TRBV18 and TRBJ2-1): NAGVMQNPRHLVRRRGQEARLRCSPMKGHSHVYWYRQLPEEGLKFMVYLQKENIIDESGMPKERFSAEFPKEGPSILRIQQVVRGDSAAYFCASSPGDSSYNEQFFGPGTRLTVL.

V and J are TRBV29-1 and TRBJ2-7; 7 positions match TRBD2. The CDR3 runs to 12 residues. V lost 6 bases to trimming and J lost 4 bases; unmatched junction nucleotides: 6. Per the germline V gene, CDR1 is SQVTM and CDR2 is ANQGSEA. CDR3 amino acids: CSVATGGYEQYF. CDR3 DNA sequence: TGCAGCGTGGCGACCGGGGGGTACGAGCAGTACTTC.

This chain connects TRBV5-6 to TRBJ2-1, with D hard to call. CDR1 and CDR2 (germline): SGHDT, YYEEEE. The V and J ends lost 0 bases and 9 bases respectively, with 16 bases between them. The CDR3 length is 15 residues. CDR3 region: CASSLVDFPTIEQFF. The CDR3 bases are TGTGCCAGCAGCTTGGTGGATTTCCCCACAATTGAGCAGTTCTTC.